The 21 T cell receptor beta chains listed next were all sequenced from one sample in a study of blood T cell repertoires in COVID-19. Only in-frame clones appear in the TCRdb table, and some are missing; sequencing was by immunoSEQ multiplex PCR. The sample contains over 90,000 clones, about 74% of which appear only once. What was sequenced was peripheral blood. Source of these receptors: a man in his 70s with COVID-19, enrolled during active disease.

The genes are TRBV5-1 and TRBJ2-2; 8 bases line up with TRBD1. V shed 4 bases, J shed 15 bases, and the junction held 8 bases outside the gene matches. The germline V gene has CDR1 SGHRS and CDR2 YFSETQ. The CDR3 loop spans 12 amino acids. The CDR3 sequence: CASSPGQERMFF. DNA for the CDR3: TGCGCCAGCAGCCCGGGACAGGAGAGGATGTTTTTT.

V usage is TRBV15 and J usage is TRBJ2-7; 8 bases are shared with TRBD1. CDR3 size: 14 residues. V was pared by 3 bases and J by 7 bases, with 8 bases of the junction left unmatched. Germline V gene data show CDR1 as LNHNV and CDR2 as YYDKDF (reference sequence). As DNA, the CDR3 is TGTGCCACCAGCAGCTCGGACAGGGTGAGGGAGCAGTACTTC. Translated: CATSSSDRVREQYF.

The chain recombines TRBV6-5 with TRBJ1-1; 10 nucleotides match TRBD1. This CDR3 spans 15 amino acids. The germline V gene encodes CDR1 MNHEY and CDR2 SVGAGI. The V and J ends lost 4 bases and 1 base, in that order; junction bases with no gene match: 3. CDR3 protein: CASSFRTGGNTEAFF. In nucleotides, the CDR3 is TGTGCCAGCAGTTTCCGGACAGGGGGGAACACTGAAGCTTTCTTT.

The V gene is TRBV28, the J gene TRBJ1-2; TRBD1 agrees at 10 bases. Germline trimming cut 6 bases from V and 2 bases from J; bases unmatched to any gene: 3. The germline V gene encodes CDR1 MDHEN and CDR2 SYDVKM. The CDR3 is 14 residues long. The chain's CDR3 is CASRGTGENYGYTF. The CDR3 bases are TGTGCCAGCAGAGGGACAGGGGAAAACTATGGCTACACCTTC.

This clone appeared once. This chain links TRBV5-8 with TRBJ1-1, with D possibly TRBD1 on 5 matching bases. V lost 1 base and J 0 bases, leaving 7 bases between the germline ends. Germline loops: CDR1 SGHTS, CDR2 YDEGEE. This CDR3 region has 14 residues. The CDR3 here is CASSLRTLNTEAFF. CDR3 in DNA: TGTGCCAGCAGCTTGCGGACACTGAACACTGAAGCTTTCTTT. Looking up the rest from reference TRBV5-8 and TRBJ1-1 gives the full variable domain: EAGVTQSPTHLIKTRGQQATLRCSPISGHTSVYWYQQALGLGLQFLLWYDEGEERNRGNFPPRFSGRQFPNYSSELNVNALELEDSALYLCASSLRTLNTEAFFGQGTRLTVV.

The genes are TRBV14 and TRBJ2-1, with 7 bases aligning to TRBD2. Germline trimming cut 3 bases from V and 4 bases from J; bases unmatched to any gene: 3. CDR3 length equals 14 residues. In germline, CDR1 is SGHDN, CDR2 FVKESK. This chain's CDR3 is CASSQASGYNEQFF. The CDR3 DNA follows: TGTGCCAGCAGCCAGGCTAGCGGTTACAATGAGCAGTTCTTC.

The chain recombines TRBV27 with TRBJ1-2; TRBD1 matches 9 bases. Per germline, CDR1 MNHEY and CDR2 SMNVEV (reference sequence). The CDR3 sequence is 13 residues long. V lost 5 bases, J lost 8 bases, and 6 bases stayed unmatched. CDR3 in amino acids: CASSLDRGGGYTF. CDR3 sequence (DNA): TGTGCCAGCAGTCTCGACAGGGGGGGCGGCTACACCTTC.

This chain links TRBV7-2 with TRBJ2-5; 14 bases match TRBD2. V shed 1 base and J 4 bases; nucleotides not matched to a gene: 5. Germline lookup yields CDR1 SGHTA and CDR2 FQGNSA. The CDR3 is 17 amino acids. The CDR3 DNA reads TGTGCCAGCAGCTTAGGGGTGACTAGCGGGAGGGTAGAGACCCAGTACTTC. Encoded protein: CASSLGVTSGRVETQYF. The full variable domain, its missing parts supplied by reference TRBV7-2 and TRBJ2-5, is GAGVSQSPSNKVTEKGKDVELRCDPISGHTALYWYRQSLGQGLEFLIYFQGNSAPDKSGLPSDRFSAERTGGSVSTLTIQRTQQEDSAVYLCASSLGVTSGRVETQYFGPGTRLLVL.

The chain has TRBV6-6 and TRBJ1-4; D might be TRBD1 (5 bases). Trimming stripped 8 bases from V and 7 bases from J, with 17 bases between. CDR1 is MNHNY, CDR2 SVGAGI, per germline (reference sequence). The CDR3 covers 14 residues. Here the CDR3 reads CASANPVGGEKLFF. The CDR3 nucleotides read TGTGCCAGCGCGAACCCCGTGGGGGGTGAAAAACTGTTTTTT.

This clone turned up a few times. V gene TRBV18 combines with J gene TRBJ1-3; tentative D call: TRBD1 (5 bases). This CDR3 region has 15 residues. The germline V gene has CDR1 KGHSH and CDR2 LQKENI. V lost 3 bases and J 4 bases, leaving 13 bases between the germline ends. The CDR3 sequence is CASSPNQGYGNTIYF. CDR3 sequence (DNA): TGTGCCAGCTCACCCAATCAGGGATACGGAAACACCATATATTTT.

The CDR3, as DNA: TGTGCCAGTAGTGGGGAGACAGGGAATGGCTACACCTTC. This codes for CASSGETGNGYTF. This chain joins TRBV19 and TRBJ1-2; TRBD1 matches at 7 bases. Unmatched junction bases numbered 6, after V lost 5 bases and J lost 6 bases. The CDR3 spans 13 residues. Germline values: CDR1 LNHDA, CDR2 SQIVND (reference sequence).

This clone turned up a few times. The chain uses TRBV5-6 and TRBJ2-5; TRBD2 might be the D (5 bases). The CDR3 is made up of 13 amino acids. Per germline, CDR1 SGHDT and CDR2 YYEEEE. With 1 base removed from V and 4 bases from J, the gap between germline ends came to 8 bases. For the CDR3, the DNA is TGTGCCAGCAGCTTGCGCGGGCCAGAGACCCAGTACTTC. It is translated as CASSLRGPETQYF. Full variable domain (remainder filled in from reference TRBV5-6 and TRBJ2-5): DAGVTQSPTHLIKTRGQQVTLRCSPKSGHDTVSWYQQALGQGPQFIFQYYEEEERQRGNFPDRFSGHQFPNYSSELNVNALLLGDSALYLCASSLRGPETQYFGPGTRLLVL.

This sequence joins TRBV18 and TRBJ2-7; TRBD2 matches at 7 bases. This CDR3 spans 15 amino acids. Per the germline V gene, CDR1 is KGHSH and CDR2 is LQKENI. V lost 4 bases and J lost 4; bases outside the gene matches: 10. The CDR3 here is CASSLTWEGFYEQYF. CDR3 bases: TGTGCCAGCTCACTGACCTGGGAGGGCTTTTACGAGCAGTACTTC.

The chain employs TRBV30 and TRBJ1-2, with no clear D. The ends were cut back, 6 bases at V and 4 bases at J, with 9 bases in the middle. The CDR3 contains 11 residues. The V gene's germline CDR1 is GTSNPN and CDR2 SVGIG (reference sequence). Here the CDR3 DNA reads TGTGCCTGCAATCGGGGCTATGGCTACACCTTC. Translation gives CACNRGYGYTF.

The rearrangement links TRBV9 to TRBJ2-3; no definite D call. Trimming pared 1 base from V and 1 base from J, leaving 19 bases between. In germline, CDR1 is SGDLS, CDR2 YYNGEE. The CDR3 contains 18 residues. The chain's CDR3 is CASSVSVSPLSGTDTQYF. CDR3 in DNA: TGTGCCAGCAGCGTATCTGTCTCTCCCCTATCCGGCACAGATACGCAGTATTTT. Supplemented by reference TRBV9 and TRBJ2-3, the full variable domain reads DSGVTQTPKHLITATGQRVTLRCSPRSGDLSVYWYQQSLDQGLQFLIQYYNGEERAKGNILERFSAQQFPDLHSELNLSSLELGDSALYFCASSVSVSPLSGTDTQYFGPGTRLTVL.

The CDR3 region has the DNA TGTGCCAGCAGTTATTCCCTAAATGAGCAGTTCTTC. This translates into CASSYSLNEQFF. The V call is TRBV6-2 or TRBV6-3, the J call TRBJ2-1; D gene ambiguous. Germline V lookup: CDR1 MNHEY, CDR2 SVGEGT. V lost 3 bases and J lost 7, with 7 bases in between. There are 12 residues in the CDR3.

V usage is TRBV28 and J usage is TRBJ1-5; TRBD1 is a possible D gene (5 bases). Germline V gene data show CDR1 as MDHEN and CDR2 as SYDVKM. Trimming removed 5 bases from V and 9 bases from J, with 17 bases in between. This CDR3 region has 14 residues. CDR3 loop: CASSITGSNWPQHF. CDR3 DNA sequence: TGTGCCAGCAGTATCACAGGTAGTAACTGGCCCCAGCATTTT.

The V gene is TRBV5-1, the J gene TRBJ2-1, with D possibly matching TRBD2 (7 bases). CDR3 length equals 17 residues. Trimming took 3 bases from V and 4 from J, leaving 20 bases between them. Germline V gene data show CDR1 as SGHRS and CDR2 as YFSETQ. This CDR3 is CASSSGGGANMYNEQFF. CDR3 bases: TGCGCCAGCAGCTCGGGTGGGGGGGCCAATATGTACAATGAGCAGTTCTTC.

CDR3 sequence (DNA): TGTGCCAGCAGTCGGTTCGGTGGTGCTGGAAACACCATATATTTT. Amino acid sequence: CASSRFGGAGNTIYF. V usage is TRBV6-5 and J usage is TRBJ1-3; D remains unclear. V shed 5 bases and J shed 2 bases, with 13 bases lying between them. The CDR3 is 15 amino acids. Germline V CDR1 and CDR2: MNHEY, SVGAGI.

This clone was detected once. V and J are TRBV2 and TRBJ1-2, with D tentatively TRBD1 (5 bases). The CDR3 is 13 residues long. CDR1 is SNHLY and CDR2 is FYNNEI in the germline V gene. Trimming shortened V by 6 bases and J by 2 bases, and 10 bases separated the two germline ends. The CDR3 here is CASSPGMNYGYTF. The DNA of the CDR3 is TGTGCCAGCAGCCCAGGGATGAACTATGGCTACACCTTC.

The rearrangement joins TRBV24-1 to TRBJ2-3; 11 positions match TRBD2. J lost 2 bases, V lost 6 bases, and 9 bases had no gene match. CDR3 length: 17 residues. The germline V gene has CDR1 KGHDR and CDR2 SFDVKD. CDR3 amino acids: CATSSPPGLADTDTQYF. The CDR3 DNA reads TGTGCCACCAGTTCACCGCCGGGACTAGCGGACACAGATACGCAGTATTTT.